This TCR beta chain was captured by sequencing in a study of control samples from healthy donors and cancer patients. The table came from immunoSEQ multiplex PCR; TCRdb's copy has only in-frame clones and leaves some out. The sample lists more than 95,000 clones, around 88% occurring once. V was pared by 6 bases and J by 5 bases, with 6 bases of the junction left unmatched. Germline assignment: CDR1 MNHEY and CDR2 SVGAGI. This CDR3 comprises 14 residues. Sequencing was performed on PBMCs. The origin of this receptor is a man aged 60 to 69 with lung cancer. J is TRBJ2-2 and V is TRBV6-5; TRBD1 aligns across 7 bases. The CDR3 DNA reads TGTGCCAGCAGCCCGGGACAGTATACCGGGGAGCTGTTTTTT. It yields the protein CASSPGQYTGELFF.